This section outlines one T cell receptor (beta chain) sequence together with its context. The protocol was immunoSEQ multiplex PCR, while the TCRdb copy is restricted to in-frame clones and leaves out a portion. The sample carries 250,000 to 350,000 clones, about 84% recorded once. These data originate in a study of blood T cell repertoires in COVID-19. The CDR3 spans 17 residues. Germline V gene lookup returns CDR1 MGHDK and CDR2 SYGVNS. J lost 1 base, V lost 0 bases, and 8 bases had no gene match. This clonotype was sampled from a woman in her fifties or sixties with acute or convalescent COVID-19. The sequenced sample consisted of peripheral blood. The J gene is TRBJ1-1, the V gene TRBV25-1, with 7 positions matching TRBD1. CDR3 bases: TGTGCCAGCAGTGAATATTACGGCGCAGGGGGGAACACTGAAGCTTTCTTT. It translates to CASSEYYGAGGNTEAFF.